These 5 T cell receptor beta chains were all obtained from the same sample, sequenced in a study of identical twins. TCRdb processed the 5' RACE reads anew with MiXCR; each CDR3 protein has one entry. The table has 470,000 or so distinct CDR3 sequences, 24% seen once. The same specimen was also included in a second study, on T cells expressing NK-cell markers.

Sequenced sample: CD4+ T cells sorted from blood. The receptors derive from a woman aged 18-29 years in good health.

The V call is TRBV6-5, the J call TRBJ2-1, with D tentatively TRBD2 (6 bases). Trimming took 10 bases from V and 9 from J, leaving 10 bases between them. Germline V CDR1 and CDR2: MNHEY, SVGAGI. The length of the CDR3 is 10 residues. This CDR3 is CATGETEQFF. DNA for the CDR3: TGTGCCACGGGGGAGACTGAGCAGTTCTTC.

The J gene is TRBJ2-1, the V gene TRBV7-3; 11 bases agree with TRBD2. The CDR3 is 15 amino acids. Germline CDR1 is SGHTA and CDR2 is FQGTGA. The ends lost 5 bases at V and 10 bases at J; junction bases unmatched: 10. The CDR3 loop reads CASSQGPSGGLEQFF. As DNA, the CDR3 is TGTGCCAGCAGCCAAGGGCCTAGCGGGGGGCTCGAGCAGTTCTTC.

There are a few counts of this clonotype. V is TRBV6-2 or TRBV6-3 and J is TRBJ2-1; TRBD2 agrees at 7 bases. The CDR3 extends over 15 amino acids. CDR1 is MNHEY and CDR2 is SVGEGT in the germline V gene. The J segment lost 14 bases and the V segment lost 7 bases, leaving 20 bases of the junction unmatched. CDR3: CASNWGGVNVPLKFF. In nucleotides, the CDR3 is TGTGCCAGCAATTGGGGGGGTGTGAACGTACCCCTTAAGTTCTTC.

The chain has TRBV29-1 and TRBJ2-7, with 10 bases fitting TRBD2. The germline V gene encodes CDR1 SQVTM and CDR2 ANQGSEA. The CDR3 is 13 residues long. The junction had 4 bases not matched to a gene; V was cut back by 5 bases and J by 3 bases. This chain's CDR3 is CSVRLAGDYEQYF. For the CDR3, the DNA is TGCAGCGTTAGGCTAGCGGGAGACTACGAGCAGTACTTC.

This clonotype appeared a few times. The rearrangement uses TRBV9 and TRBJ2-5, with D maybe TRBD2 (5 bases). Germline V gene lookup returns CDR1 SGDLS and CDR2 YYNGEE. Trimming removed 4 bases at V and 5 bases at J, with 18 bases between. The CDR3 totals 15 residues. CDR3 region: CASSPYPTSTETQYF. CDR3 nucleotides: TGTGCCAGCAGCCCCTACCCCACTAGTACCGAGACCCAGTACTTC.